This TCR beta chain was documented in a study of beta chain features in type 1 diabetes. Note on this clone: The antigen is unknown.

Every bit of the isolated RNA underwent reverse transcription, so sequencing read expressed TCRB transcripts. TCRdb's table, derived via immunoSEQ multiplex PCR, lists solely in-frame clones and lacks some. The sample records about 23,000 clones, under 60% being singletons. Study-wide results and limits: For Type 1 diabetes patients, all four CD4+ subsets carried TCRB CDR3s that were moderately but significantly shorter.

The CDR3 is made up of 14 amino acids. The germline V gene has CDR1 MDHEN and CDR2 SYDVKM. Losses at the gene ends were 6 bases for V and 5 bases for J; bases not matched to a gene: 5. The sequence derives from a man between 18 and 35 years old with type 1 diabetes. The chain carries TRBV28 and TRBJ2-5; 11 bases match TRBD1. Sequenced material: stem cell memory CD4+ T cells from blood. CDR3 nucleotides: TGTGCCAGCAGAAGGACAGGGGGCAGGGAGACCCAGTACTTC. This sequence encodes CASRRTGGRETQYF.